The T cell receptor (beta chain) described here comes from a study of blood T cells in healthy people across ages (dated by TCRdb to about 2015). Describing the broader study: In model experiments, roughly one uniquely barcoded TCR beta cDNA molecule per two T cells was captured by template switching. The donors were divided into four age groups: young (average 16 years), middle-aged (about 39), aged (approximately 62) and long-lived (around 87). The study measured age-related changes in TCR beta repertoire diversity using deep sequencing normalized with unique cDNA molecular identifiers. To avoid experimental bias, donors of different ages were randomly spread across the sequencing lanes. Two additional independent replicas of 1 million unique cDNA reads from the same blood draw were analyzed for two donors (one aged 18 to 30 and one aged 80 or older). Broad study findings and their caveats: There was a strong correlation between observed TCR beta diversity and the percentage of naive T cells measured by flow cytometry. Donor CMV infection status was unknown, potentially confounding age-related changes in expanded clonotypes. As age increased, observed TCR beta diversity per million T cells dropped in a roughly linear way, and a significant reduction was already evident by age about 40. Total diversity estimates from one million sequenced T cells were considered lower bounds and underestimates. Since profiling was done on bulk unsorted PBMCs, naive and antigen-experienced compartments could not be conclusively compared. Compared with the aged group, the long-lived group had more naive CD4+ T cells, fewer expanded clones and increased TCR diversity, suggesting age selection.

V loses 4 bases at its end and J loses 2 bases; junction bases beyond the gene matches: 13. The CDR3 numbers 17 residues from cysteine through phenylalanine. Solely the CDR3 DNA is kept, with 51 bases framed from the first base. CDR1 and CDR2 are read off the germline V gene as SGHRS and YFSETQ. Donors were 40 or so systemically healthy Caucasian individuals from Russia aged 6 to 90 years. Each donor gave about 9.7 milliliters of peripheral blood, drawn into EDTA-treated Vacutainer tubes. Ficoll-Paque density-gradient centrifugation was used to isolate PBMCs, with at least 6.5 million per sample. Total RNA, at least 6 micrograms per sample, was extracted from PBMCs with Trizol reagent. Naive CD45RAhigh/CD27high T cell percentages were measured by flow cytometry on a PBMC aliquot from every donor. Remarks on this clonotype: No antigen is known for it. There are no base qualities to consult, and no much larger clone falls within one base.

The library was produced with 5' RACE. TCRdb names Illumina HiSeq 2500 as the instrument used. A second about 7 to 11 cycle PCR used a sample-barcoded 5' primer and a J-beta primer mix. Each TCR beta cDNA molecule received a unique molecular identifier from a template-switch 5' adaptor carrying 12 random nucleotides. Each sample yielded at least 2.5 million CDR3-containing paired-end reads. The Mint cDNA synthesis kit, primed by a TRBC-specific oligonucleotide, was used to synthesize first-strand cDNA from all RNA. After uracil-DNA glycosylase treatment, a first 18-cycle PCR used universal primers M1SS and BC2_uni_R on all cDNA. In the source study's methods: Normalization of each sample was performed by random selection of 1 million high-quality reads, each carrying a distinct molecular identifier. Instead of being binned into consensus sequences, reads with shared molecular identifiers were discarded. MiTCR, run with a Q25 quality threshold and the strictest error-elimination algorithm, handled CDR3 identification, clonotype clustering and error correction. A nonparametric unseen species model with Euler transformation was used to estimate a lower bound on total TCR beta diversity. TCRdb applied fastp at Q25 and MiXCR to the public reads, then kept only in-frame beta chains. Each entry merges the rows of one CDR3 protein and shows their most common DNA and genes. The V and J calls were not made by the authors but by TCRdb's processing. The sample yields roughly 900,000 distinct CDR3 sequences; roughly 26% were counted once. The top ten hold approximately 15% of the sample.

Recombination joined TRBV5-1 with TRBJ1-1; 8 junctional bases match TRBD1. This sequence was found in an elderly woman in good health. Specimen: blood. The CDR3 region has the sequence CASSPNTAGTGNTEAFF. The sequence in DNA is TGCGCCAGCAGCCCCAATACGGCCGGGACAGGAAACACTGAAGCTTTCTTT.